The TCR beta chain under discussion was sequenced for a study of cytomegalovirus exposure and HLA in healthy donors. This clone was recorded only once. Antigen: not known. Primers included in the PCR were 60 Vbeta and 13 Jbeta primers. Generated by immunoSEQ multiplex PCR, the TCRdb table keeps only in-frame clones and is missing some. Seen here are around 110,000 clones, 65% to 80% observed once, and the top ten hold roughly 3.9%. Germline CDR1 SGHTA, CDR2 FQGNSA. V was cut by 5 bases and J by 1 base, with 14 bases left in between. The CDR3 is made up of 15 amino acids. Study results and limitations: At a 0.05 false discovery rate, a later analysis found approximately 17,000 TCR beta sequences to be associated with HLA alleles. Cytomegalovirus association was assigned to 170 or so TCR beta chains.

The sample consisted of PBMCs. The source of this sequence is a man aged 60-69 years in good health and CMV-seronegative. The chain employs TRBV7-2 and TRBJ1-1, with a weak D call TRBD1 (6 bases). In nucleotides, the CDR3 is TGTGCCAGCAGCACCAACCAGGACAGGAACACTGAAGCTTTCTTT. Translation gives CASSTNQDRNTEAFF.